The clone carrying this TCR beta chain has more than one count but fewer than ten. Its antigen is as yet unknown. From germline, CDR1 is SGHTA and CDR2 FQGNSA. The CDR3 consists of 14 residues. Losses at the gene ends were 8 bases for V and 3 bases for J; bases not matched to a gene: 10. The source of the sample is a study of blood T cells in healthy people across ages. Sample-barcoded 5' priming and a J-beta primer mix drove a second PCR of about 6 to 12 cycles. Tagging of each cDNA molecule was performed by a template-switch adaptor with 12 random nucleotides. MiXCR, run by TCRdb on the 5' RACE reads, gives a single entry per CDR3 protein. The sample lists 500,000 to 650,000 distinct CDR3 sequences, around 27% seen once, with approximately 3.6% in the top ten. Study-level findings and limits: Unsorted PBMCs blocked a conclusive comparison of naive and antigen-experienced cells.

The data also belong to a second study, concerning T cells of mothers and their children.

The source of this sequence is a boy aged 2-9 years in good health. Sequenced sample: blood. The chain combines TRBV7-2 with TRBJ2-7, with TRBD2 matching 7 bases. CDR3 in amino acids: CASRVWGGFYEQYF. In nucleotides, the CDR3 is TGTGCCAGCCGGGTGTGGGGAGGGTTCTACGAGCAGTACTTC. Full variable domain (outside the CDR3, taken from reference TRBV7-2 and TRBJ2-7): GAGVSQSPSNKVTEKGKDVELRCDPISGHTALYWYRQSLGQGLEFLIYFQGNSAPDKSGLPSDRFSAERTGGSVSTLTIQRTQQEDSAVYLCASRVWGGFYEQYFGPGTRLTVT.